A single sample gave rise to the 13 T cell receptor beta chains below, sequenced in a study of cytomegalovirus exposure and HLA in healthy donors. PCR primers comprised 60 Vbeta and 13 Jbeta primers. The method was immunoSEQ multiplex PCR; TCRdb's version includes in-frame clones alone and lacks a portion of them. The sample has approximately 120,000 clones; the top ten hold around 2.2%. Material: PBMCs. These receptor sequences come from a man aged 35-49 years in good health and CMV-seronegative.

The J gene is TRBJ2-1, the V gene TRBV19; TRBD2 matches 15 bases. V was clipped by 3 bases and J by 15 bases; unmatched bases: 3. The CDR3 covers 13 residues. Per germline, CDR1 LNHDA and CDR2 SQIVND (reference sequence). The CDR3 coding sequence is TGTGCCAGTAGTATCGGGACTAGCGGGAGGCCGTTCTTC. It translates to CASSIGTSGRPFF. The whole variable domain, remainder taken from reference TRBV19 and TRBJ2-1, is DGGITQSPKYLFRKEGQNVTLSCEQNLNHDAMYWYRQDPGQGLRLIYYSQIVNDFQKGDIAEGYSVSREKKESFPLTVTSAQKNPTAFYLCASSIGTSGRPFFGPGTRLTVL.

The V and J genes are TRBV4-2 and TRBJ2-6; D call uncertain. The CDR3 has 17 amino acids. V dropped 0 bases and J dropped 0 bases, with 9 bases sitting between them. The germline V gene has CDR1 LGHNA and CDR2 YNFKEQ. The CDR3 coding sequence is TGTGCCAGCAGCCAAGATCTTCCCAGCTCTGGGGCCAACGTCCTGACTTTC. Protein sequence: CASSQDLPSSGANVLTF.

The chain combines TRBV13 with TRBJ1-3; TRBD1 matches 9 bases. This CDR3 has 14 residues. The germline V gene has CDR1 PRHDT and CDR2 FYEKMQ (reference sequence). Trimming took 3 bases from V and 7 from J; bases not matched to a gene: 4. CDR3 sequence: CASSFRDRVNTIYF. CDR3 DNA sequence: TGTGCCAGCAGCTTCCGGGACAGGGTGAACACCATATATTTT.

The rearrangement links TRBV18 to TRBJ1-2, with 7 bases matching TRBD1. The J segment lost 5 bases and the V segment lost 7 bases, leaving 10 bases of the junction unmatched. Germline CDR1 reads KGHSH; CDR2 reads LQKENI. CDR3 length equals 14 residues. CDR3 nucleotide sequence: TGTGCCAGCTTGGGACAGCTAAATGGTTATGGCTACACCTTC. Amino acids: CASLGQLNGYGYTF. Full variable domain (rest looked up from reference TRBV18 and TRBJ1-2): NAGVMQNPRHLVRRRGQEARLRCSPMKGHSHVYWYRQLPEEGLKFMVYLQKENIIDESGMPKERFSAEFPKEGPSILRIQQVVRGDSAAYFCASLGQLNGYGYTFGSGTRLTVV.

The gene calls are TRBV6-5 and TRBJ2-7; 7 nucleotides match TRBD2. Germline-derived CDR1 and CDR2 are MNHEY and SVGAGI. V dropped 5 bases and J dropped 2; count of bases not matched to a gene: 6. The CDR3 has 14 residues. CDR3 nucleotides: TGTGCCAGCAGTCGTAGCGGGTTCGCCTACGAGCAGTACTTC. It is translated as CASSRSGFAYEQYF.

V and J are TRBV9 and TRBJ2-2; weak D call: TRBD2 (6 bases). Germline loops: CDR1 SGDLS, CDR2 YYNGEE. This CDR3 has 15 residues. Trimming took off 5 bases at V and 2 bases at J, with 13 bases between the two ends. CDR3 residues: CASREGGGNTGELFF. In DNA, the CDR3 is TGTGCCAGCAGGGAGGGAGGAGGCAACACCGGGGAGCTGTTTTTT.

The CDR3 sequence is CASSLASTSGRATDTQYF. The DNA for the CDR3 is TGTGCCAGCAGCTTAGCGTCGACTAGCGGGAGGGCCACAGATACGCAGTATTTT. J is TRBJ2-3 and V is TRBV7-8, with 14 bases fitting TRBD2. The CDR3 spans 18 residues. Germline V gene sequence: CDR1 SGHVS, CDR2 FQNEAQ. Trimming at V came to 0 bases and at J to 2 bases, leaving 4 bases not matched to a gene.

The rearrangement links TRBV9 to TRBJ2-7; tentatively, D is TRBD2 (6 bases). The CDR3 sequence is 14 residues long. Germline V gene lookup returns CDR1 SGDLS and CDR2 YYNGEE. With 3 bases removed from V and 0 bases from J, the gap between germline ends came to 10 bases. The CDR3 DNA reads TGTGCCAGCAGCGACCGGGACTTCTCCTACGAGCAGTACTTC. Protein: CASSDRDFSYEQYF.

The V call is TRBV27, the J call TRBJ2-2; perhaps TRBD2 as D (5 bases). This CDR3 is 16 amino acids long. Germline V lookup: CDR1 MNHEY, CDR2 SMNVEV (reference sequence). The V and J ends lost 6 bases and 3 bases respectively, with 17 bases between them. The CDR3 protein is CASRDERESDTGELFF. As DNA, the CDR3 is TGTGCCAGCAGAGATGAACGGGAAAGCGACACCGGGGAGCTGTTTTTT.

V gene TRBV19 combines with J gene TRBJ2-7; the match to TRBD2 covers 13 bases. J gave up 3 bases and V 5 bases, and 10 bases lay outside the gene matches. The CDR3 is 17 amino acids. The V gene's germline CDR1 is LNHDA and CDR2 SQIVND (reference sequence). CDR3 residues: CASSATLGLAGIYEQYF. CDR3 DNA sequence: TGTGCCAGTAGTGCAACATTGGGACTAGCGGGAATCTACGAGCAGTACTTC.

The V and J genes are TRBV9 and TRBJ2-2; 8 bases agree with TRBD2. Per the germline V gene, CDR1 is SGDLS and CDR2 is YYNGEE. The CDR3 totals 17 residues. Unmatched junction bases numbered 11, after V lost 2 bases and J lost 5 bases. This CDR3 is CASSVSAGTSGTGELFF. The CDR3, as DNA: TGTGCCAGCAGCGTCTCCGCCGGGACTAGTGGTACCGGGGAGCTGTTTTTT.

The chain links TRBV4-1 to TRBJ2-3; D uncertain. The CDR3 is made up of 15 amino acids. CDR1 MGHRA and CDR2 YSYEKL come from the germline V gene. Trimming left V 0 bases short and J 0 bases short, with 7 bases between. The CDR3 sequence is CASSQEQISTDTQYF. The CDR3 DNA reads as TGCGCCAGCAGCCAAGAGCAGATTAGCACAGATACGCAGTATTTT.

The gene calls are TRBV10-3 and TRBJ1-4; 7 bases agree with TRBD1. Trimming cost V 7 bases and J 8 bases; bases outside gene matches: 10. CDR3 length: 14 residues. CDR1 and CDR2 (germline): ENHRY, SYGVKD. The CDR3 nucleotides read TGTGCCATCAAGGGGGCCCTATCTGGCGAAAAACTGTTTTTT. Protein product: CAIKGALSGEKLFF.